This TCR beta chain was observed in a study of T cell responses to AZD1222 COVID-19 vaccine. Overall study findings and caveats: A reported finding is that nearly half of spike-specific TCRs target unmutated variant regions. Only a handful of people who got AZD1222 tested seropositive at baseline.

Turning to this clone: What it binds is not known.

Here immunoSEQ multiplex PCR was the method, and the copy in TCRdb shows in-frame clones only, minus some. Among about 140,000 clones listed, roughly 90% were seen once. The junction had 11 bases not matched to a gene; V was cut back by 4 bases and J by 2 bases. CDR3 size: 17 residues. Germline values: CDR1 SGHRS, CDR2 YFSETQ. The sequencing used peripheral blood, collected on day 0 of AZD1222 vaccination. This clonotype was obtained from an adult in good health. The chain uses TRBV5-1 and TRBJ2-1; 8 bases agree with TRBD2. DNA of the CDR3: TGCGCCAGCAGCCCGTCCATGGCGGGAGGTACCTACAATGAGCAGTTCTTC. This codes for CASSPSMAGGTYNEQFF.